These 32 T cell receptor beta chains came from one sample sequenced in a study of monozygotic twins with inflammatory bowel disease. TCRdb re-analyzed the 5' RACE reads; it lists each CDR3 protein once, without DNA. The sample totals over 200,000 distinct CDR3 sequences. Specimen: blood. The receptors shown here come from a human donor with ulcerative colitis or Crohn's disease, or a healthy co-twin of an affected twin (not recorded which).

The chain joins TRBV2 to TRBJ2-6. The germline gives CDR1 SNHLY, CDR2 FYNNEI. CDR3 size: 15 residues. CDR3 protein: CASSYDSSGANVLTF.

The chain combines TRBV5-1 with TRBJ1-2; checking the TCRdb D call of TRBD1 is not possible without DNA. The CDR3 is 16 residues long. In germline, CDR1 is SGHRS, CDR2 YFSETQ. CDR3 protein: CASSLERGSGINGYTF.

J is TRBJ2-7 and V is TRBV29-1; TCRdb outputs TRBD1, but without DNA this stays unchecked. Germline lookup yields CDR1 SQVTM and CDR2 ANQGSEA. The CDR3 is 13 residues long. CDR3 loop: CSVELQGRREQYF.

The chain combines TRBV5-6 with TRBJ1-2; TCRdb calls TRBD1, which cannot be checked without DNA. Germline assignment: CDR1 SGHDT and CDR2 YYEEEE. The length of the CDR3 is 14 residues. CDR3 in amino acids: CASSAIGVGAGYTF.

This chain connects TRBV18 to TRBJ1-6. Germline CDR1 and CDR2: KGHSH and LQKENI. CDR3 length equals 15 residues. The CDR3 spells CASSFDVGGNSPLHF.

This chain links TRBV5-1 with TRBJ2-1; TCRdb selects TRBD2, and the lack of DNA leaves this call unchecked. This CDR3 is built from 13 residues. The germline V gene encodes CDR1 SGHRS and CDR2 YFSETQ. CDR3 protein: CASSRSGDNEQFF.

This rearrangement joins TRBV20-1 to TRBJ2-5; absent DNA, TCRdb's TRBD2 call cannot be checked. Germline values: CDR1 DFQATT, CDR2 SNEGSKA (reference sequence). The CDR3 is 13 amino acids. This CDR3 reads CSARREGKETQYF.

This sequence joins TRBV20-1 and TRBJ1-1; TCRdb designates TRBD1, a call that cannot be tested without DNA. Germline loops: CDR1 DFQATT, CDR2 SNEGSKA (reference sequence). This CDR3 region has 14 residues. CDR3 region: CSLLPGQINTEAFF.

The chain couples TRBV4-1 to TRBJ2-1; TCRdb outputs TRBD1, but without DNA this stays unchecked. The CDR3 totals 16 residues. In germline, CDR1 is MGHRA, CDR2 YSYEKL. CDR3 protein: CASSRGQSSSYNEQFF.

The V and J genes are TRBV6-4 and TRBJ1-2; the D call of TRBD1 rests on TCRdb alone, since no DNA is present to check it. From germline, CDR1 is MRHNA and CDR2 SNTAGT. The CDR3 spans 14 residues. CDR3 sequence: CASSAEQGIGGYTF.

The chain combines TRBV29-1 with TRBJ2-3; TCRdb's assignment of TRBD2 cannot be checked, as there is no DNA. The germline CDR1 and CDR2 sequences are SQVTM and ANQGSEA. The CDR3 runs to 13 residues. The CDR3 loop reads CSGRTSVPDTQYF.

The rearrangement joins TRBV5-5 to TRBJ1-1. CDR3 length: 16 amino acids. Germline values: CDR1 SGHKS, CDR2 YYEKEE (reference sequence). The CDR3 is CASSSPPSPEGTEAFF.

The CDR3 sequence: CASSPDLYGYTF. This chain links TRBV7-9 with TRBJ1-2. Germline CDR1 SEHNR, CDR2 FQNEAQ (reference sequence). CDR3 length equals 12 residues. The whole variable domain, remainder taken from reference TRBV7-9 and TRBJ1-2, is DTGVSQNPRHKITKRGQNVTFRCDPISEHNRLYWYRQTLGQGPEFLTYFQNEAQLEKSRLLSDRFSAERPKGSFSTLEIQRTEQGDSAMYLCASSPDLYGYTFGSGTRLTVV.

This chain links TRBV20-1 with TRBJ2-7; checking the TCRdb D call of TRBD2 is not possible without DNA. The CDR3 is 12 residues long. Looked up from germline, CDR1 is DFQATT and CDR2 is SNEGSKA (reference sequence). CDR3 sequence: CSASGGGYEQYF.

This chain connects TRBV19 to TRBJ1-5; with no DNA, the TCRdb D assignment of TRBD1 cannot be verified. The CDR3 has 14 residues. Germline CDR1 reads LNHDA; CDR2 reads SQIVND (reference sequence). The CDR3 is CASSIRQGNQPQHF.

The V and J genes are TRBV20-1 and TRBJ2-7. The CDR3 is 12 residues long. The germline V gene has CDR1 DFQATT and CDR2 SNEGSKA (reference sequence). The CDR3 reads CSARLGAYEQYF.

The chain recombines TRBV2 with TRBJ2-7. The CDR3 runs 14 residues. Germline V CDR1 and CDR2: SNHLY, FYNNEI. This CDR3 is CASSVEDDSYEQYF.

V usage is TRBV4-1 and J usage is TRBJ1-2. Germline values: CDR1 MGHRA, CDR2 YSYEKL. This CDR3 is built from 14 residues. CDR3 sequence: CASSQPDSNYGYTF.

The chain uses TRBV11-2 and TRBJ2-5; checking the TCRdb D call of TRBD1 is not possible without DNA. The CDR3 consists of 13 residues. Germline loops: CDR1 SGHAT, CDR2 FQNNGV. The CDR3 loop reads CASSLTARETQYF. Complete variable domain (other parts from reference TRBV11-2 and TRBJ2-5): EAGVAQSPRYKIIEKRQSVAFWCNPISGHATLYWYQQILGQGPKLLIQFQNNGVVDDSQLPKDRFSAERLKGVDSTLKIQPAKLEDSAVYLCASSLTARETQYFGPGTRLLVL.

This chain connects TRBV5-1 to TRBJ2-3; the D call of TRBD1 rests on TCRdb alone, since no DNA is present to check it. The V gene's germline CDR1 is SGHRS and CDR2 YFSETQ. The CDR3 has 14 residues. The CDR3 loop reads CASSLAWVRGTQYF. The variable domain in full, completed from reference TRBV5-1 and TRBJ2-3, reads KAGVTQTPRYLIKTRGQQVTLSCSPISGHRSVSWYQQTPGQGLQFLFEYFSETQRNKGNFPGRFSGRQFSNSRSEMNVSTLELGDSALYLCASSLAWVRGTQYFGPGTRLTVL.

This sequence joins TRBV5-1 and TRBJ2-3; the TCRdb call, TRBD1, lacks DNA for checking. The CDR3 consists of 16 residues. Per germline, CDR1 SGHRS and CDR2 YFSETQ. This CDR3 reads CASSFAGTGSTDTQYF. The full variable domain, completed using reference TRBV5-1 and TRBJ2-3, is KAGVTQTPRYLIKTRGQQVTLSCSPISGHRSVSWYQQTPGQGLQFLFEYFSETQRNKGNFPGRFSGRQFSNSRSEMNVSTLELGDSALYLCASSFAGTGSTDTQYFGPGTRLTVL.

The chain uses TRBV20-1 and TRBJ2-7; TCRdb calls TRBD1, which cannot be checked without DNA. CDR3 length equals 12 residues. Germline lookup yields CDR1 DFQATT and CDR2 SNEGSKA (reference sequence). This chain's CDR3 is CSALRGGGEQYF.

This chain connects TRBV3-1 to TRBJ2-5. CDR3 length equals 17 residues. Germline assignment: CDR1 LGHDT and CDR2 YNNKEL (reference sequence). The CDR3 region is CASSQDGRARPRETQYF.

The chain uses TRBV27 and TRBJ1-2; checking the TCRdb D call of TRBD1 is not possible without DNA. The CDR3 spans 14 residues. CDR1 is MNHEY, CDR2 SMNVEV, per germline (reference sequence). The chain's CDR3 is CASSLIPGGRGYTF.

This chain connects TRBV24-1 to TRBJ2-3; TCRdb's D call, TRBD1, is unchecked because there is no DNA. This CDR3 has 14 amino acids. Germline CDR1 KGHDR, CDR2 SFDVKD. CDR3 sequence: CATSDVGHTDTQYF.

The rearrangement joins TRBV5-1 to TRBJ2-7; checking the TCRdb D call of TRBD1 is not possible without DNA. The CDR3 has 15 residues. Germline CDR1 and CDR2: SGHRS and YFSETQ. This chain's CDR3 is CASSLMTGGPYEQYF.

The chain couples TRBV29-1 to TRBJ2-1; checking the TCRdb D call of TRBD1 is not possible without DNA. Germline CDR1 and CDR2: SQVTM and ANQGSEA. The CDR3 totals 12 residues. This CDR3 reads CSVYRNSNEKFF.

The chain has TRBV2 and TRBJ1-2; TCRdb calls TRBD1, which cannot be checked without DNA. Germline V lookup: CDR1 SNHLY, CDR2 FYNNEI. This CDR3 is built from 14 residues. The CDR3: CASSETETNYGYTF.

The chain recombines TRBV7-9 with TRBJ1-4; without DNA, the TCRdb call of TRBD1 cannot be checked. CDR1 is SEHNR, CDR2 FQNEAQ, per germline (reference sequence). The CDR3 length is 14 residues. The CDR3 reads CASSMVTVGEKLFF.

The rearrangement links TRBV6-1 to TRBJ2-3; as DNA is missing, the TRBD2 call by TCRdb cannot be tested. From germline, CDR1 is MNHNS and CDR2 SASEGT. The CDR3 sequence is 14 residues long. CDR3 amino acids: CASSQGVAADTQYF.

The chain uses TRBV4-1 and TRBJ2-5; without DNA, the TCRdb call of TRBD2 cannot be checked. This CDR3 is 15 amino acids long. Germline CDR1 reads MGHRA; CDR2 reads YSYEKL. The CDR3 sequence is CASSQGSGAQETQYF.

The rearrangement joins TRBV11-2 to TRBJ2-7. The CDR3 runs to 12 residues. Germline CDR1 reads SGHAT; CDR2 reads FQNNGV. The CDR3: CASSRQNYEQYF.